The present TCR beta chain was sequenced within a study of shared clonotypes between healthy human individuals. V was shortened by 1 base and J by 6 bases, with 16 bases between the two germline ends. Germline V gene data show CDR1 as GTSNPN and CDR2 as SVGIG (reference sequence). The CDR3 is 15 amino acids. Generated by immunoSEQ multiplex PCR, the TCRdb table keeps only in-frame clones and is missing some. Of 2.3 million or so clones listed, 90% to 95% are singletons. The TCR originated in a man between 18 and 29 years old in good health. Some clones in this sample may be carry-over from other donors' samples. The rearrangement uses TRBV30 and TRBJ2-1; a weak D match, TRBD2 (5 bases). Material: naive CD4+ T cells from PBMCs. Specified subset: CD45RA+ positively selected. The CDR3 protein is CAWSATTRLGNEQFF. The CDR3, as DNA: TGTGCCTGGAGTGCGACTACCAGGTTGGGCAATGAGCAGTTCTTC.